This T cell receptor (beta chain) comes out of a study of CD8 T cell repertoires and HIV-1 epitope variants. About the study: Each of Twenty-five Gag and Nef epitope peptides stimulated a separate culture. Control wells had CMV/EBV/flu peptides, negative Ebola AY9, or no peptide.

TCRdb keeps only in-frame clones here, not all; method: immunoSEQ multiplex PCR. The table lists approximately 5,200 clones, 65% to 80% of them singletons. Points on this clone: As yet, its antigen is unknown.

The V gene's germline CDR1 is MGHDK and CDR2 SYGVNS. The CDR3 loop spans 15 amino acids. V gave up 7 bases and J gave up 4 bases; unmatched junction bases: 8. V gene TRBV25-1 combines with J gene TRBJ2-7, with 12 bases lining up with TRBD2. Sequences were obtained from cultured CD8+ T cells derived from PBMCs. The sequence derives from a male donor with HIV. The DNA of the CDR3 is TGTGCCAGCACACCAAGGACTAGCGGGAAGTACGAGCAGTACTTC. It is translated as CASTPRTSGKYEQYF.